Listed below are T cell receptor beta chains from one sample, sequenced in a study of T-cell memory formation after mild COVID-19. Via MiXCR, TCRdb re-called the 5' RACE reads, giving one row per CDR3 protein. The table has just over 200,000 distinct CDR3 sequences, about 9.2% seen once; the top ten hold 3.5% to 4%. The sequenced material came from PBMCs or a T cell subset sorted from them (not recorded which). The receptors shown here come from a man between 18 and 29 years old who had mild COVID-19 (a few samples of this study predate the infection). Cell type and time point are not known. Both conserved end residues are part of each CDR3. A D gene is named only where the DNA matches it firmly. Part of the rows lack a size; the others show once, few, many or a class for expanded clones.

d_gene: TRBD1
abundance: many
len: 13
v_gene: TRBV4-3
j_gene: TRBJ2-5
CDR3nt: TGCGCCAGCAGCCGGGACAGGGGGGAGACCCAGTACTTC
CDR3aa: CASSRDRGETQYF

d_gene: .
abundance: .
len: 16
v_gene: TRBV4-2
j_gene: TRBJ1-1
CDR3nt: TGTGCCAGCAGCCAAGTCGGGCGCCAAAGGGTCACTGAAGCTTTCTTT
CDR3aa: CASSQVGRQRVTEAFF

d_gene: .
abundance: .
len: 15
v_gene: TRBV9
j_gene: TRBJ2-7
CDR3nt: TGTGCCAGCAGCGTAGATAGTAGCGGTTACTACGAGCAGTACTTC
CDR3aa: CASSVDSSGYYEQYF

d_gene: TRBD2
abundance: few
len: 20
v_gene: TRBV6-2/TRBV6-3
j_gene: TRBJ2-1
CDR3nt: TGTGCCAGCAGAACCACTAGCGGGGGGGCCTCCCAAAGCTCCTACAATGAGCAGTTCTTC
CDR3aa: CASRTTSGGASQSSYNEQFF

d_gene: TRBD1
abundance: .
len: 16
v_gene: TRBV5-1
j_gene: TRBJ2-2
CDR3nt: TGCGCCAGCAGCTTTGGCCCACAGGGGCTTGGCGGGGAGCTGTTTTTT
CDR3aa: CASSFGPQGLGGELFF

d_gene: .
abundance: .
len: 15
v_gene: TRBV7-2
j_gene: TRBJ1-2
CDR3nt: TGTGCCAGCAGCCCAGGACAACCTCCTGGCTATGGCTACACCTTC
CDR3aa: CASSPGQPPGYGYTF

d_gene: .
abundance: .
len: 11
v_gene: TRBV7-9
j_gene: TRBJ2-5
CDR3nt: TGTGCCAGCTCGTCGGCAGAGACCCAGTACTTC
CDR3aa: CASSSAETQYF

d_gene: .
abundance: .
len: 14
v_gene: TRBV6-5
j_gene: TRBJ1-1
CDR3nt: TGTGCCAGCAGTTACCGGGTCCACACTACTGAAGCTTTCTTT
CDR3aa: CASSYRVHTTEAFF

d_gene: .
abundance: .
len: 15
v_gene: TRBV5-6
j_gene: TRBJ1-5
CDR3nt: TGTGCCAGCAGCCAGGGAAGCCGGATCAATCAGCCCCAGCATTTT
CDR3aa: CASSQGSRINQPQHF

d_gene: .
abundance: few
len: 16
v_gene: TRBV6-2/TRBV6-3
j_gene: TRBJ1-5
CDR3nt: TGTGCCAGCAGCCACGACCCTCCGGCCGGCAATCAGCCCCAGCATTTT
CDR3aa: CASSHDPPAGNQPQHF